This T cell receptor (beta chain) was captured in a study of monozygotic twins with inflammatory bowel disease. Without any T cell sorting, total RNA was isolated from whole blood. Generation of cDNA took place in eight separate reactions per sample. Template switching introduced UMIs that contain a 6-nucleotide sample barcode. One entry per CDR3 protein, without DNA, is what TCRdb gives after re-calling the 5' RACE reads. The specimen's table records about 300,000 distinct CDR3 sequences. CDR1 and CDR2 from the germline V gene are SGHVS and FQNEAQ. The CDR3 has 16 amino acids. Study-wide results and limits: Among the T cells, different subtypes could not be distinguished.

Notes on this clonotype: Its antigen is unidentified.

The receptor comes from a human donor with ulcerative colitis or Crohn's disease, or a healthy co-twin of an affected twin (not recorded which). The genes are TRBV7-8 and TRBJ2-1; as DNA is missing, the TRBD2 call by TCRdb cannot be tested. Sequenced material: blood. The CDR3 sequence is CASSLLAGVVRNEQFF.